What follows are 18 T cell receptor beta chains derived from one specimen sequenced in a study of blood T cell repertoires in COVID-19. TCRdb's copy holds only in-frame clones and misses some; the assay was immunoSEQ multiplex PCR. The sample records tens of thousands of clones, more than 75% being singletons. The specimen sequenced was peripheral blood. The receptors originated from a man aged 50 to 60 with active or convalescent COVID-19.

The rearrangement links TRBV6-6 to TRBJ2-5; TRBD2 matches 8 bases. CDR3 length: 16 residues. Unmatched junction bases numbered 10, after V lost 2 bases and J lost 5 bases. The germline V gene has CDR1 MNHNY and CDR2 SVGAGI (reference sequence). The CDR3: CASSYTGPSGGETQYF. CDR3 bases: TGTGCCAGCAGTTACACAGGCCCCTCGGGGGGGGAGACCCAGTACTTC.

The chain recombines TRBV18 with TRBJ1-3; a possible D gene is TRBD1 (5 bases). The CDR3 extends over 13 amino acids. V lost 8 bases and J lost 4, with 12 bases in between. Germline CDR1 reads KGHSH; CDR2 reads LQKENI. DNA of the CDR3: TGTGCCAGCGAGCCCGGGGGAGGAAACACCATATATTTT. Translated, it gives CASEPGGGNTIYF.

The genes are TRBV2 and TRBJ1-2; 8 bases match TRBD1. V lost 5 bases and J lost 6; bases outside the gene matches: 11. The CDR3 has 15 amino acids. Looked up from germline, CDR1 is SNHLY and CDR2 is FYNNEI. The CDR3 loop reads CASSQQGTGLHGYTF. In DNA, the CDR3 is TGTGCCAGCAGTCAACAGGGGACAGGACTGCATGGCTACACCTTC.

This chain uses TRBV4-1 with TRBJ1-6; D gene ambiguous. Trimming cost V 1 base and J 3 bases, with 7 bases left between them. The CDR3 length is 15 residues. Germline lookup yields CDR1 MGHRA and CDR2 YSYEKL. The CDR3 loop is CASSQAEIYNSPLHF. The CDR3 DNA reads as TGCGCCAGCAGCCAAGCGGAGATCTATAATTCACCCCTCCACTTT.

This clone was detected only once. V is TRBV11-2 and J is TRBJ2-2; perhaps TRBD1 as D (6 bases). This CDR3 contains 16 residues. The germline V gene has CDR1 SGHAT and CDR2 FQNNGV. Trimming stripped 1 base from V and 0 bases from J, with 9 bases between. CDR3 sequence reads: CASSLGRQANTGELFF. CDR3 bases: TGTGCCAGCAGCTTAGGGCGACAGGCGAACACCGGGGAGCTGTTTTTT.

Written as DNA, the CDR3 is TGTGCCAGCAGCCATAATGACATGAACACTGAAGCTTTCTTT. Translating it yields CASSHNDMNTEAFF. The rearrangement joins TRBV3-1 (or the pseudogene TRBV3-2) to TRBJ1-1; no reliable D call. Between the trimmed V and J ends, which lost 3 bases and 0 bases, there was a span of 8 bases. The length of the CDR3 is 14 residues. Germline loops: CDR1 LGHDT, CDR2 YNNKEL (reference sequence).

The genes are TRBV4-2 and TRBJ2-7, with 9 bases lining up with TRBD1. The germline CDR1 and CDR2 sequences are LGHNA and YNFKEQ. This CDR3 has 15 amino acids. Trimming cost V 2 bases and J 2 bases; bases outside gene matches: 4. The CDR3 nucleotides read TGTGCCAGCAGCCAAAGATGGGACAGGGCCTACGAGCAGTACGTC. Its translation is CASSQRWDRAYEQYV.

This clone was observed once. This chain joins TRBV5-1 and TRBJ2-5, with 8 bases that match TRBD2. Germline values: CDR1 SGHRS, CDR2 YFSETQ. The CDR3 loop spans 16 amino acids. The ends lost 0 bases at V and 3 bases at J; junction bases unmatched: 7. This chain's CDR3 is CASSLGPAAGEETQYF. The DNA of the CDR3 is TGCGCCAGCAGCTTGGGTCCCGCAGCGGGGGAAGAGACCCAGTACTTC.

The rearrangement links TRBV5-1 to TRBJ1-1; 10 nucleotides line up with TRBD1. Trimming at V came to 6 bases and at J to 3 bases, leaving 8 bases not matched to a gene. The CDR3 is 15 amino acids. The germline V gene encodes CDR1 SGHRS and CDR2 YFSETQ. The CDR3 DNA reads as TGCGCCAGCACCCGGGACAGGGGTTGGGACACTGAAGCTTTCTTT. This gives the protein CASTRDRGWDTEAFF.

This clone appeared a few times. The chain joins TRBV5-4 to TRBJ2-1, with a tentative D call TRBD1 (6 bases). CDR1 is SGHNT, CDR2 YYREEE, per germline (reference sequence). V lost 3 bases and J lost 5, with 15 bases in between. The CDR3 consists of 15 residues. CDR3 sequence: CASSSKIGTHNEQFF. DNA of the CDR3: TGTGCCAGCAGCTCAAAGATCGGGACACACAATGAGCAGTTCTTC.

The chain carries TRBV25-1 and TRBJ1-1, with D tentatively TRBD1 (6 bases). V was shortened by 2 bases and J by 8 bases, with 18 bases between the two germline ends. Germline CDR1 reads MGHDK; CDR2 reads SYGVNS. The CDR3 consists of 15 residues. CDR3 nucleotide sequence: TGTGCCAGCAGTGAAACCGGGACATTGAGAATCGAAGCTTTCTTT. Translating gives CASSETGTLRIEAFF.

The chain is built from TRBV7-3 and TRBJ1-1, with D tentatively TRBD1 (6 bases). Germline V gives CDR1 SGHTA, CDR2 FQGTGA. Trimming removed 4 bases from V and 1 base from J, with 10 bases in between. This CDR3 spans 14 amino acids. The CDR3: CASSWTATNTEAFF. For the CDR3, the DNA is TGTGCCAGCAGCTGGACAGCGACGAACACTGAAGCTTTCTTT.

This chain links TRBV7-6 with TRBJ2-7; 11 bases map to TRBD2. V was pared by 5 bases and J by 6 bases, with 9 bases of the junction left unmatched. Looked up from germline, CDR1 is SGHVS and CDR2 is FNYEAQ. The CDR3 runs to 15 residues. This CDR3 reads CASSPYSGRAPEQYF. CDR3 in DNA: TGTGCCAGCAGCCCATATAGCGGGAGGGCCCCCGAGCAGTACTTC.

This chain joins TRBV9 and TRBJ2-2, with 7 bases identical to TRBD1. Germline V lookup: CDR1 SGDLS, CDR2 YYNGEE. Losses at the gene ends were 3 bases for V and 4 bases for J; bases not matched to a gene: 24. CDR3 length equals 21 residues. The CDR3 DNA reads as TGTGCCAGCAGCGACAGAGTCCTAGTGGGAGACAGGGAGTGGGGCACCGGGGAGCTGTTTTTT. Amino acid sequence: CASSDRVLVGDREWGTGELFF.

The chain couples TRBV18 to TRBJ2-1, with TRBD2 matching 8 bases. V lost 1 base, J lost 6 bases, and 11 bases stayed unmatched. In germline, CDR1 is KGHSH, CDR2 LQKENI. This CDR3 has 17 amino acids. CDR3 DNA: TGTGCCAGCTCACCACGACCGGCTAGCGGGCTTCTCAATGAGCAGTTCTTC. Its protein is CASSPRPASGLLNEQFF.

The chain employs TRBV19 and TRBJ2-1; TRBD2 aligns across 7 bases. J lost 9 bases, V lost 6 bases, and 11 bases had no gene match. The CDR3 is 14 residues long. The V gene's germline CDR1 is LNHDA and CDR2 SQIVND (reference sequence). The CDR3 here is CASRTPREFGEQFF. As DNA, the CDR3 is TGTGCCAGTAGGACCCCGCGGGAGTTTGGTGAGCAGTTCTTC.

This clone was observed a handful of times. The CDR3 DNA reads as TGTGCCAGCAGTGGACAGGGGAGGACCTCTGGAAACACCATATATTTT. Translated: CASSGQGRTSGNTIYF. The J gene is TRBJ1-3, the V gene TRBV6-1, with 8 bases identical to TRBD1. The CDR3 has 16 residues. Germline V gene lookup returns CDR1 MNHNS and CDR2 SASEGT. With V trimmed by 4 bases and J by 0 bases, 5 bases remained unmatched.

The chain carries TRBV2 and TRBJ2-1; D not resolved. Trimming pared 2 bases from V and 7 bases from J, leaving 15 bases between. Per germline, CDR1 SNHLY and CDR2 FYNNEI. The CDR3 is 15 amino acids. The chain's CDR3 is CASSELSGPRNEQFF. DNA of the CDR3: TGTGCCAGCAGTGAATTGTCAGGTCCCAGGAATGAGCAGTTCTTC.